This T cell receptor beta chain derives from a study of CD4+ T cells in melanoma. Study results and caveats: A reported correlation linked neoantigen-specific CD4+ T cells to CD8+, macrophage and B cell function. Reportedly, melanoma neoantigen-specific CD4+ T cells showed varied differentiation states.

TCRdb keeps only in-frame clones here, not all; method: immunoSEQ multiplex PCR. The sample shows about 140,000 clones, around 90% of them seen only once. CDR3 length: 15 amino acids. The germline gives CDR1 GTSNPN, CDR2 SVGIG (reference sequence). Trimming at V came to 1 base and at J to 2 bases, leaving 5 bases not matched to a gene. This clone was detected only a few times. Its specificity is unknown. The chain employs TRBV30 and TRBJ2-7, with 10 bases that match TRBD1. The sequence derives from a human donor with melanoma. The CDR3 DNA follows: TGTGCCTGGAGTGGGGGACAGGGGCTGGCCTACGAGCAGTACTTC. Translated, it gives CAWSGGQGLAYEQYF.